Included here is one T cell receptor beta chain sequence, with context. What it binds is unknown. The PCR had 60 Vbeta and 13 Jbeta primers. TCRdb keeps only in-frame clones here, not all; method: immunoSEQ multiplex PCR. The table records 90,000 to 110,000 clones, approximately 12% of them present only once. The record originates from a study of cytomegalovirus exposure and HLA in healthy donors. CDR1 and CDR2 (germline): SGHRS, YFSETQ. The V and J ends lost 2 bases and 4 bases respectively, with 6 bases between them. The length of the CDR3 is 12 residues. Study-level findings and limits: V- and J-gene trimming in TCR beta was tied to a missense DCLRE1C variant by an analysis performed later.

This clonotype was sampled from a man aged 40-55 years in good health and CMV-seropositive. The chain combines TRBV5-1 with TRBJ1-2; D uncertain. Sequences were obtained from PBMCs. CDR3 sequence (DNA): TGCGCCAGCAGCTTAACGAGCTATGGCTACACCTTC. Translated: CASSLTSYGYTF. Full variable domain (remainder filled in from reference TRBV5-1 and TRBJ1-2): KAGVTQTPRYLIKTRGQQVTLSCSPISGHRSVSWYQQTPGQGLQFLFEYFSETQRNKGNFPGRFSGRQFSNSRSEMNVSTLELGDSALYLCASSLTSYGYTFGSGTRLTVV.